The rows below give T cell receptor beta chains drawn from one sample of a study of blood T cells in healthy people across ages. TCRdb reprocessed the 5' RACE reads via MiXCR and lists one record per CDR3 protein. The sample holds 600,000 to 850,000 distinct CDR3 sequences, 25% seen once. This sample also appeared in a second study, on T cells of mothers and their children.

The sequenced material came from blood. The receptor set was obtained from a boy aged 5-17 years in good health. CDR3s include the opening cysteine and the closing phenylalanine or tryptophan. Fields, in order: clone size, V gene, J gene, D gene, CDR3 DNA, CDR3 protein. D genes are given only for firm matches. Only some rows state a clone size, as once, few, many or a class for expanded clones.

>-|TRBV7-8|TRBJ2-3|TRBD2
TGTGCCAGCAGCTTGGGTGGCGGGAGGGGGAGAGATACGCAGTATTTT
CASSLGGGRGRDTQYF
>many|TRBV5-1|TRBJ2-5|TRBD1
TGCGCCAGCAGCGGTACGACAGGGAGCGAGACCCAGTACTTC
CASSGTTGSETQYF
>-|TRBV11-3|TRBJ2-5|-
TGTGCCAGCACCAAATTTGAGGGAGAGACCCAGTACTTC
CASTKFEGETQYF
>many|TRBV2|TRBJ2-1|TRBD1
TGTGCCAGCAGTGGGACAGGGGCCTCCTACAATGAGCAGTTCTTC
CASSGTGASYNEQFF
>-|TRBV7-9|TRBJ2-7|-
TGTGCCAGCAGCGAACAAACACTATCAGGCGACGAGCAGTACTTC
CASSEQTLSGDEQYF
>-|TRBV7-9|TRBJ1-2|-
TGTGCCCTAAAAGAGGATTATGGCTACACCTTC
CALKEDYGYTF
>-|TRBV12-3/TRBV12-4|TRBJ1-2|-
TGTGCCAGCAGTTTAAGACCGAACTCCTATGGCTACACCTTC
CASSLRPNSYGYTF
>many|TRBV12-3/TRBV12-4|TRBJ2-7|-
TGTGCCAGCAGGGCAGGATTCTACGAGCAGTACTTC
CASRAGFYEQYF
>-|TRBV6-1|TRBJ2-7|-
TGTGCCAGTCAAGGGGAGGCAGGGCCCTACGAGCAGTACTTC
CASQGEAGPYEQYF
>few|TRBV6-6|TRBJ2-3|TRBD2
TGTGCCAGCAGCGACCCTAGCGGGGGGTACACAGATACGCAGTATTTT
CASSDPSGGYTDTQYF
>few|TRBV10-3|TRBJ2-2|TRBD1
TGTGCCATCAGTGGGACAGGGCCCACCGGGGAGCTGTTTTTT
CAISGTGPTGELFF
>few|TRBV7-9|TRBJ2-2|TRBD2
TGTGCCAGCAGCCAGGGACTAGCGGGGGATACCGGGGAGCTGTTTTTT
CASSQGLAGDTGELFF
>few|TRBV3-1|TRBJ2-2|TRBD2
TGTGCCAGTCGACTAGCGGGAGAAACCGGGGAGCTGTTTTTT
CASRLAGETGELFF
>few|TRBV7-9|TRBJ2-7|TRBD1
TGTGCCAGCAGCGACTTCCTAGGGGGACAGGGGATCGAGCAGTACTTC
CASSDFLGGQGIEQYF
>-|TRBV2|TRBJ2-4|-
TGTGCCAGCAGTGAAGGGTGGGGGCCTTTGAACATTCAGTACTTC
CASSEGWGPLNIQYF
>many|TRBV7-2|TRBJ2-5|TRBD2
TGTGCCAGCAGCTCTAGCGGGGCCCAAGAGACCCAGTACTTC
CASSSSGAQETQYF
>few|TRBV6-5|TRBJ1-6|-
TGTGCCAGCAGACCCTTAGAAGGATCGAATTCACCCCTCCACTTT
CASRPLEGSNSPLHF
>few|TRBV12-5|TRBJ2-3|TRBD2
TGTGCTAGTGGTTTGGGGGAGACTAGCGGGAGCACAGATACGCAGTATTTT
CASGLGETSGSTDTQYF
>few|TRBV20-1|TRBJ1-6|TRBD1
TGCAGTGCTAGAGAATCTCGGACAGGTTATAATTCACCCCTCCACTTT
CSARESRTGYNSPLHF
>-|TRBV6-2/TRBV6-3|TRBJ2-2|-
TGTGCCAGCAGACGCATGGGTAACACCGGGGAGCTGTTTTTT
CASRRMGNTGELFF
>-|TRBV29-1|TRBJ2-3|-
TGCAGCGTTGAAGACGCGGCTAGGAAAGATACGCAGTATTTT
CSVEDAARKDTQYF
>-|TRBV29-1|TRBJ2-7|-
TGCAGCGTTGAGGAGGGTGCAGACTACGAGCAGTACTTC
CSVEEGADYEQYF
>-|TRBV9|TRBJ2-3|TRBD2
TGTGCCAGCAGCCTTCGACTAGCGGGATTCACAGATACGCAGTATTTT
CASSLRLAGFTDTQYF
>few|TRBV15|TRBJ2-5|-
TGTGCCACCAGCAGACTTAGTCTTGACAGCAACCAAGAGACCCAGTACTTC
CATSRLSLDSNQETQYF
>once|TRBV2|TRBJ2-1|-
TGTGCCAGCAGCGTTCGACCGTACACCTACAATGGGCAGTTCTTC
CASSVRPYTYNGQFF
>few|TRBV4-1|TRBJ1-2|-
TGCGCCAGCAGCCAAGTGGCGGCTTCAAGCGGCTACACCTTC
CASSQVAASSGYTF
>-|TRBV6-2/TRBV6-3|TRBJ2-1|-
TGTGCCAGCAGCGATTCACCGAGACTAAGACCCAATGAGCAGTTCTTC
CASSDSPRLRPNEQFF
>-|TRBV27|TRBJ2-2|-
TGTGCCAGCAGACCCAGTGGGGGGCACACCGGGGAGCTGTTTTTT
CASRPSGGHTGELFF
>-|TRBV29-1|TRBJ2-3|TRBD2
TGCAGCGTTGAGGGAGCTAGCGGGATTACAGATACGCAGTATTTT
CSVEGASGITDTQYF
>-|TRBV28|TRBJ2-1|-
TGTGCCAGCAGTCCTAGTGATGGTAGAAATGAGCAGTTCTTC
CASSPSDGRNEQFF
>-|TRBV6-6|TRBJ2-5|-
TGTGCCAGCAGTTACGGGACGGGACTGGGGGAGACCCAGTACTTC
CASSYGTGLGETQYF
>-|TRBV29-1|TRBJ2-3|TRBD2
TGCAGCGTTGAGGGCGAGCGGGGGCCCACAGATACGCAGTATTTT
CSVEGERGPTDTQYF
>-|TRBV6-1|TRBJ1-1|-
TGTGCCAGCAGTGAAAGTGGGGATGTCACTGAAGCTTTCTTT
CASSESGDVTEAFF
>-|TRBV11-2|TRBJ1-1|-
TGTGCCAGCAGCGCAGGGTTTGTGTACACTGAAGCTTTCTTT
CASSAGFVYTEAFF
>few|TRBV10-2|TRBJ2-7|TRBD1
TGCGCCAGCAGTGATTTCTGGACAGGGGATTCCTACGAGCAGTACTTC
CASSDFWTGDSYEQYF
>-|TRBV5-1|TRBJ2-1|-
TGCGCCAGCAGCGTAGCCGGGAGCGATTACAATGAGCAGTTCTTC
CASSVAGSDYNEQFF
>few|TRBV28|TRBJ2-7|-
TGTGCCAGCGGTCATGAAGGATCCTACGAGCAGTACTTC
CASGHEGSYEQYF
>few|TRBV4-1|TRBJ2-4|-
TGCGCCAGCGGCGCAGGGTACCTAGCCAAAAACATTCAGTACTTC
CASGAGYLAKNIQYF
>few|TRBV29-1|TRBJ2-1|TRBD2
TGCAGCGCCACACTAGCGGGAGGATACAATGAGCAGTTCTTC
CSATLAGGYNEQFF
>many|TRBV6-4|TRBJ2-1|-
TGTGCCAGCAGTGCCTCTAGCGGAGGGGGCAATGAGCAGTTCTTC
CASSASSGGGNEQFF
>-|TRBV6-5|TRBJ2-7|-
TGTGCCAGCAGTTACTCCCAACGGACACCCAGCTACGAGCAGTACTTC
CASSYSQRTPSYEQYF
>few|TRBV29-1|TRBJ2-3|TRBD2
TGCAGCTTTGAACGGGCGGGGGGGACCGATACGCAGTATTTT
CSFERAGGTDTQYF
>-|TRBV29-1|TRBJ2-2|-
TGCAGCGCCCTATCCCCCACCGGGGAGCTGTTTTTT
CSALSPTGELFF
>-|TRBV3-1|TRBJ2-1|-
TGTGCCAGCAGCCAACTGGCGGAAGAGCAGTTCTTC
CASSQLAEEQFF
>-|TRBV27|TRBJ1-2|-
TGTGCCAGCAGTTATGGGACGGCCAACTATGGCTACACCTTC
CASSYGTANYGYTF
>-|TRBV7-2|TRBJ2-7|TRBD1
TGTGCCAGCAGCTTGGGACAGACTGCCTACGAGCAGTACTTC
CASSLGQTAYEQYF
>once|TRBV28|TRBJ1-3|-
TGTGCCAGCAGTTTAGGGTGGACGAATGGAAACACCATATATTTT
CASSLGWTNGNTIYF
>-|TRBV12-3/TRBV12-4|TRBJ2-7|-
TGTGCCAGCAGTTTAATGGGTGTCGAGCAGTACTTC
CASSLMGVEQYF
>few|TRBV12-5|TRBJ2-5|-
TGTGCTAGTGGTTTGGGGACAGCTGAACAAGAGACCCAGTACTTC
CASGLGTAEQETQYF
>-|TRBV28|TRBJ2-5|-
TGTGCCAGCAGTCTCCCCGAAAACGTCCTGCCTGGGCGGGGGCGAGAGACCCAGTACTTC
CASSLPENVLPGRGRETQYF
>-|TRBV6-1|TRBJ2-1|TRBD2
TGTGCCAGCAGGCGACGTAGCGGGATAGACTACAATGAGCAGTTCTTC
CASRRRSGIDYNEQFF
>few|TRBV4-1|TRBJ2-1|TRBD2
TGCGCCAGCAGCCAAGATCGCCTAGCGGAGTACAATGAGCAGTTCTTC
CASSQDRLAEYNEQFF
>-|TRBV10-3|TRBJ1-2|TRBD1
TGTGCCATCAGACCGGGACAGGCCGATTATGGCTACACCTTC
CAIRPGQADYGYTF
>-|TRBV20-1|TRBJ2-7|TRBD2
TGCAGTGCTCCAAACACCCAACTAGCGGGAGTTTCCTACGAGCAGTACTTC
CSAPNTQLAGVSYEQYF